Listed below are T cell receptor beta chains from one sample, sequenced in a study of blood T cells in healthy people across ages. A single record per CDR3 protein comes from TCRdb applying MiXCR to the 5' RACE reads. The table has roughly 1,700,000 distinct CDR3 sequences, 28% seen once. The sample taken for sequencing was blood. These receptor sequences come from a woman aged 30 to 39 in good health. Both conserved end residues are part of each CDR3.

j_call cdr3_length v_call cdr3_aa
TRBJ2-5 17 TRBV13 CASSWVWGGRGYNEQYF
TRBJ2-5 13 TRBV6-2/TRBV6-3 CASRETTQETQYF
TRBJ2-1 15 TRBV24-1 CATATSGGAYNEQFF
TRBJ2-7 14 TRBV12-3/TRBV12-4 CASSFLGPNYEQYF
TRBJ2-1 18 TRBV4-3 CASSQKRGTGSSYNEQFF
TRBJ1-5 13 TRBV12-3/TRBV12-4 CASSTLQNQPQHF
TRBJ2-5 15 TRBV27 CASSTLAPHQETQYF
TRBJ1-2 14 TRBV20-1 CSAREGDKNYGYTF
TRBJ1-1 15 TRBV7-9 CASSRPGGFGSEAFF
TRBJ2-1 14 TRBV9 CASSRSDVYNEQFF
TRBJ2-7 13 TRBV7-6 CASSMTSNYEQYF
TRBJ2-5 12 TRBV10-3 CAISERQETQYF
TRBJ2-3 13 TRBV27 CASRTNSTDTQYF
- 13 TRBV4-3 CASSQVLTQTQYF
TRBJ2-3 15 TRBV12-3/TRBV12-4 CASSLVGGSRDTQYF
TRBJ2-3 18 TRBV4-3 CASSQDRGGRQGGDTQYF
TRBJ2-6 19 TRBV10-3 CAISYPGQGILPGANVLTF
TRBJ2-1 13 TRBV19 CARKRGADNEQFF
TRBJ2-7 14 TRBV9 CASSPGGGSYEQYF
TRBJ2-3 13 TRBV27 CATRGSVMDTQYF
TRBJ2-3 15 TRBV27 CASSRLDQSTDTQYF
TRBJ2-7 14 TRBV28 CASSLTSLDYEQYF
TRBJ2-7 13 TRBV7-8 CASSSNTLNEQYF
- 15 TRBV9 CASTSSGTSYNEQYF
TRBJ2-7 15 TRBV7-2 CASSYTSGGAYEQYF
TRBJ2-1 16 TRBV12-3/TRBV12-4 CASSPWDRGRDNEQFF
TRBJ2-7 18 TRBV12-3/TRBV12-4 CASRQGPWGKRSSYEQYF
TRBJ1-5 16 TRBV19 CASSTEVVRARQPQHF
TRBJ1-5 15 TRBV12-3/TRBV12-4 CASSLARRSNQPQHF
TRBJ2-7 14 TRBV6-5 CASSEQGAVYEQYF
TRBJ2-7 15 TRBV25-1 CASSESTGYSYEQYF
TRBJ2-1 14 TRBV3-1 CASSQDPVYHEQFF
TRBJ2-7 14 TRBV20-1 CSARGAAGGYEQYF
TRBJ2-1 15 TRBV7-6 CASSLQGRGSHEQFF
TRBJ1-5 17 TRBV7-8 CASSFAQWAGSNQPQHF
TRBJ1-1 16 TRBV12-3/TRBV12-4 CASSSITGTMNTEAFF
TRBJ2-7 13 TRBV20-1 CSALRDLPGEQYF
TRBJ2-3 12 TRBV20-1 CSVLVRPDTQYF